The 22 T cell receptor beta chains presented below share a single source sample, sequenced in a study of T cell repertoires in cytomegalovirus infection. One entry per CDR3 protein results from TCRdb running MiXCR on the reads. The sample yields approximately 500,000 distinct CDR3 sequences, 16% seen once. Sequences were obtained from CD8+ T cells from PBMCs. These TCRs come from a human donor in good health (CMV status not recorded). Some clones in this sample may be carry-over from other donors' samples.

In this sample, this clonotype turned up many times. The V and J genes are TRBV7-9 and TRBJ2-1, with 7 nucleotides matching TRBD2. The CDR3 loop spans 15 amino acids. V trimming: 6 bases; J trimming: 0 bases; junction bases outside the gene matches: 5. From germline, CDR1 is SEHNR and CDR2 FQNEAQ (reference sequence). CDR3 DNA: TGTGCCAGCAGACTAGCGTCTAGCTCCTACAATGAGCAGTTCTTC. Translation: CASRLASSSYNEQFF.

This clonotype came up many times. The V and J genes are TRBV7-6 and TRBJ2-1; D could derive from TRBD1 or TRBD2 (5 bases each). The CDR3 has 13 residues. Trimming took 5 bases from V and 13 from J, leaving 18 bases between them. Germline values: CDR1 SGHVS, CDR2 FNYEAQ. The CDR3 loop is CASSPAWDGVQFF. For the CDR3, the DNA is TGTGCCAGCAGCCCTGCCTGGGACGGAGTACAGTTCTTC.

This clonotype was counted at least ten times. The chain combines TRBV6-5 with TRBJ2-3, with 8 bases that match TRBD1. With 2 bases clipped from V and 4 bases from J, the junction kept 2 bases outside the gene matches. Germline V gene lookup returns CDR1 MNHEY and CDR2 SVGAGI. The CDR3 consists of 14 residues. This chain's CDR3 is CASSYQGAADTQYF. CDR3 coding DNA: TGTGCCAGCAGTTACCAGGGGGCGGCAGATACGCAGTATTTT.

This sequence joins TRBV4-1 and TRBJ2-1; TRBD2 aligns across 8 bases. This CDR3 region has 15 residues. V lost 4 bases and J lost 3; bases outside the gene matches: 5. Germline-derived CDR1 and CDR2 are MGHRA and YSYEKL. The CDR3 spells CASSRTSSDYNEQFF. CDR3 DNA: TGCGCCAGCAGCCGGACTAGCAGCGACTACAATGAGCAGTTCTTC.

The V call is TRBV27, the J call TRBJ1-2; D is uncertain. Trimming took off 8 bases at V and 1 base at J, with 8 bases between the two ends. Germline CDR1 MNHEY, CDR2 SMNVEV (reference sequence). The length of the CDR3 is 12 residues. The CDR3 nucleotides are TGTGCCAGCCGGAGTTTTAACTATGGCTACACCTTC. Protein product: CASRSFNYGYTF.

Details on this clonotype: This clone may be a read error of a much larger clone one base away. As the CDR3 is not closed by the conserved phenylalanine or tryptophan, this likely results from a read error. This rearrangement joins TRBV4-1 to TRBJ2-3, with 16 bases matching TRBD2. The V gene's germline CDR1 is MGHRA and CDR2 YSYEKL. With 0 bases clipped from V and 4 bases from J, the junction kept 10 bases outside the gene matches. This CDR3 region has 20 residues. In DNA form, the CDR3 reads TGCGCCAGCAGCCAAGAAGCGTTCGGGACTAGCGGGAGGGCCGCAGATACGCAGTATTTG. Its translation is CASSQEAFGTSGRAADTQYL.

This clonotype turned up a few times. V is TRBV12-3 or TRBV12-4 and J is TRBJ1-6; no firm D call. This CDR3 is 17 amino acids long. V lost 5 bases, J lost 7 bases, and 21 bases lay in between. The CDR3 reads CASSPYPASNGNSPLHF. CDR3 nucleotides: TGTGCCAGCAGTCCCTATCCGGCGTCTAATGGGAATTCACCCCTCCACTTT.

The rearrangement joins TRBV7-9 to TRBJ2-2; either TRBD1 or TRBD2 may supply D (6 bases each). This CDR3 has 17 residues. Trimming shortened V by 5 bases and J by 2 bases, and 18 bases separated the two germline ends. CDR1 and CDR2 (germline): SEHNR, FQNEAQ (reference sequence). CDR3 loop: CASSGGAGQTNTGELFF. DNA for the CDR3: TGTGCCAGCAGCGGAGGGGCTGGACAGACAAACACCGGGGAGCTGTTTTTT.

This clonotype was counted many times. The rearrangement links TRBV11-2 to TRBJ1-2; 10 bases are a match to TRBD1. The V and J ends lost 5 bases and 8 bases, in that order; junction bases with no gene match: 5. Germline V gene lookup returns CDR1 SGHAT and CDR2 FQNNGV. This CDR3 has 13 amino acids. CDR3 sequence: CASSVGQGEGYTF. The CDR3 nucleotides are TGTGCCAGCAGCGTCGGACAGGGGGAAGGCTACACCTTC. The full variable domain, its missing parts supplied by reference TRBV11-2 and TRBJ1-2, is EAGVAQSPRYKIIEKRQSVAFWCNPISGHATLYWYQQILGQGPKLLIQFQNNGVVDDSQLPKDRFSAERLKGVDSTLKIQPAKLEDSAVYLCASSVGQGEGYTFGSGTRLTVV.

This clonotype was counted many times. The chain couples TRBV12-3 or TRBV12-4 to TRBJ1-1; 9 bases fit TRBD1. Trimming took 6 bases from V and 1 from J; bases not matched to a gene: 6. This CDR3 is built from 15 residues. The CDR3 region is CASRGGTGTNTEAFF. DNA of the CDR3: TGTGCCAGCAGGGGGGGGACAGGGACGAACACTGAAGCTTTCTTT.

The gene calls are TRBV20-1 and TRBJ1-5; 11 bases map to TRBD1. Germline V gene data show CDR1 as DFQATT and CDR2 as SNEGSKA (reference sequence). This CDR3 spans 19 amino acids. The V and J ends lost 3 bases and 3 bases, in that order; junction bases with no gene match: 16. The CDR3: CSASPGAGTGGLDNQPQHF. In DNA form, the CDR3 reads TGCAGTGCTAGTCCCGGGGCCGGGACAGGGGGTTTAGACAATCAGCCCCAGCATTTT.

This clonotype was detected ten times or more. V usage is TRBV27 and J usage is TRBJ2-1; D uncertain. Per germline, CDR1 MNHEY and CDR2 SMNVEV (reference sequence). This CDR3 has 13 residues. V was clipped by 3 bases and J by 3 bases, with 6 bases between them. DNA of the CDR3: TGTGCCAGCAGTTTCGGGTTCTACAATGAGCAGTTCTTC. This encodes CASSFGFYNEQFF.

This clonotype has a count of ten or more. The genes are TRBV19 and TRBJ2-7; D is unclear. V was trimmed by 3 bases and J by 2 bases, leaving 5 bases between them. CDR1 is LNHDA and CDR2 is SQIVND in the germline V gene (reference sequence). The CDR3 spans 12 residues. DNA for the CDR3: TGTGCCAGTAGTATCCCCCCCTACGAGCAGTACTTC. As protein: CASSIPPYEQYF.

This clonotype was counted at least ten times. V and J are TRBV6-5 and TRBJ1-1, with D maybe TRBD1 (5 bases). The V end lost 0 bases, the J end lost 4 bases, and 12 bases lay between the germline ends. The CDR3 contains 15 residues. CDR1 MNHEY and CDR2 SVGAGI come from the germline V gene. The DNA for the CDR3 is TGTGCCAGCAGTTACTCGAGGGAGGGGAGCACTGAAGCTTTCTTT. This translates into CASSYSREGSTEAFF.

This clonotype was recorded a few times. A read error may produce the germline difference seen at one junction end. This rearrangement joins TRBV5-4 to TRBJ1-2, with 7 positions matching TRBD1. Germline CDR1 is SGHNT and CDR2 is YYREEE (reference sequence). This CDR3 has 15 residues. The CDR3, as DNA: TGTGCCAGCAGCTTGTCGCAGGGGGATCACTATAGCTACACCTTC. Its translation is CASSLSQGDHYSYTF.

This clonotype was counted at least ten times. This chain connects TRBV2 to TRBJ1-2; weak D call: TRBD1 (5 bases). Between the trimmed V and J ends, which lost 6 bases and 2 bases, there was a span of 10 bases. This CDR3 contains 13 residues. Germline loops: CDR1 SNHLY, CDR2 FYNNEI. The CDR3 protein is CASRGPPNYGYTF. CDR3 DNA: TGTGCCAGCAGGGGACCGCCAAACTATGGCTACACCTTC.

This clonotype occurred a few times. The CDR3 coding sequence is TGTGCCAGCAGCTATCCGACTAGCGGGGAGAGCTCCTACAATGAGCAGTTCTTC. Its protein product is CASSYPTSGESSYNEQFF. The chain carries TRBV28 and TRBJ2-1; 11 bases are a match to TRBD2. V gave up 6 bases and J gave up 0 bases; unmatched junction bases: 10. This CDR3 has 18 amino acids. Per germline, CDR1 MDHEN and CDR2 SYDVKM.

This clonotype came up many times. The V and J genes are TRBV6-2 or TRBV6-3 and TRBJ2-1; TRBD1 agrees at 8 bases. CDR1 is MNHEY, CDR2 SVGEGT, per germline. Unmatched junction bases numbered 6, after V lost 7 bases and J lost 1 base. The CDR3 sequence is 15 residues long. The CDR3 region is CASTWTGNSYNEQFF. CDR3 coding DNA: TGTGCCAGCACTTGGACAGGGAATTCCTACAATGAGCAGTTCTTC.

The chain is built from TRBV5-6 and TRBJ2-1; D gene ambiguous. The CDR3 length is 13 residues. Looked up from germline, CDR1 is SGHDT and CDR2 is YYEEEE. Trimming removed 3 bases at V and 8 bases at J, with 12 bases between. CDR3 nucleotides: TGTGCCAGCAGCTCTGTCTACGGCGATGAGCAGTTCTTC. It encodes CASSSVYGDEQFF.

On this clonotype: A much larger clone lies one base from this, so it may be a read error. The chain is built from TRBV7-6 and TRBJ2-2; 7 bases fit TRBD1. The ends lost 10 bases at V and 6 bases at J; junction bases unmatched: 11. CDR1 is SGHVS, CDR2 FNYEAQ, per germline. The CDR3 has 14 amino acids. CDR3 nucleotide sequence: TGTGCCATCCCGAACGACAGGGATGCCGGGGAGCTGTTTTTT. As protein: CAIPNDRDAGELFF.

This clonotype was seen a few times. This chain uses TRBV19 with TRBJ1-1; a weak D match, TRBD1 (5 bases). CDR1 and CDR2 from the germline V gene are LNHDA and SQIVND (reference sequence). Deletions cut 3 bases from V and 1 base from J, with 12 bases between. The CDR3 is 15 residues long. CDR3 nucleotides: TGTGCCAGTAGTATCTCCCTCCAGGGGAACACTGAAGCTTTCTTT. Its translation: CASSISLQGNTEAFF.

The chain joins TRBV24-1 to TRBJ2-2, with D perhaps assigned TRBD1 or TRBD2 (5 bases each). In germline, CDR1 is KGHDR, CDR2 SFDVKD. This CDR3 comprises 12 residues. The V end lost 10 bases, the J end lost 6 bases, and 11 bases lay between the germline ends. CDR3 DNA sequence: TGTGCCACACGGGAAGGGGCCGGGGAGCTGTTTTTT. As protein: CATREGAGELFF.